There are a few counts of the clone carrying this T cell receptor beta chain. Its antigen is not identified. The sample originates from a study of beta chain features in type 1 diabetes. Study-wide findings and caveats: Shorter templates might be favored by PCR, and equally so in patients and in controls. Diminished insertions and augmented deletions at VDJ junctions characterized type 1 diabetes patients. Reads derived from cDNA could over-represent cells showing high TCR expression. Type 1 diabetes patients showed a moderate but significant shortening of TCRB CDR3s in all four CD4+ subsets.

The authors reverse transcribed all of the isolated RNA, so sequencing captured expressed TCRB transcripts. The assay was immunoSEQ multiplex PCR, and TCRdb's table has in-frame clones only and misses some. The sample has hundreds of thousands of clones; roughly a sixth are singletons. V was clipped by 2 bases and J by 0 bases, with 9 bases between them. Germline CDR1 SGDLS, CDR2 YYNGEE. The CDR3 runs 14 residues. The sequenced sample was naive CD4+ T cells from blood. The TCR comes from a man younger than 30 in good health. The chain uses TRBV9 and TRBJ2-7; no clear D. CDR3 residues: CASSVRWSSYEQYF. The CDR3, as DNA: TGTGCCAGCAGCGTGAGGTGGAGCTCCTACGAGCAGTACTTC.